This T cell receptor beta chain was captured in a study of shared clonotypes between healthy human individuals. Study details: Contributing individuals were a couple of females and three males aged 18 to 49. The study's findings and limits: Non-shared clonotypes had lower generation probabilities than clonotypes shared by all four sorted-subset donors.

The CDR3 contains 18 residues. Trimming pared 5 bases from V and 0 bases from J, leaving 22 bases between. Germline loops: CDR1 SGHAT, CDR2 FQNNGV. Donors had no recently reported acute infections or vaccinations and were HIV-negative. Remarks on this clone: Antigen specificity is unknown.

Assay used: immunoSEQ multiplex PCR; TCRdb lists only in-frame clones, some missing. Altogether some 1.4 million clones are present, roughly 96% being singletons, with the ten largest covering over 1%. Sequencing input: naive CD4+ T cells sorted from blood. Subset reported: CD45RA+ positively selected. The gene calls are TRBV11-2 and TRBJ1-1, with D unresolved. This clonotype was sampled from a man between 25 and 39 years old in good health. CDR3 residues: CASSPGWGTGMMNTEAFF. The CDR3 nucleotides read TGTGCCAGCAGCCCTGGCTGGGGTACGGGCATGATGAACACTGAAGCTTTCTTT.